This record looks at one T cell receptor beta chain sequence and its context. This CDR3 comprises 15 residues. V lost 3 bases and J 0 bases, leaving 12 bases between the germline ends. The germline V gene has CDR1 MDHEN and CDR2 SYDVKM. Assay: immunoSEQ multiplex PCR; the TCRdb copy retains only in-frame clones and omits some. Of approximately 200,000 clones listed, about 87% are singletons. The sample comes from a study of blood T cell repertoires in COVID-19. Study summary: T cells, B-cell-depleted T cells, or PBMCs supplied cDNA or gDNA.

The origin of this receptor is a man aged 70 or older with acute or convalescent COVID-19. Source material: peripheral blood. This sequence joins TRBV28 and TRBJ2-7, with D possibly being TRBD2 (5 bases). The CDR3 DNA follows: TGTGCCAGCAGTTTCCCGGGAACCAGCTCCTACGAGCAGTACTTC. This gives the protein CASSFPGTSSYEQYF.